The 26 T cell receptor beta chains below were found in one sample sequenced in a study of technical replicates of blood from four donors. Method: immunoSEQ multiplex PCR; TCRdb's copy keeps in-frame clones and lacks some. The sample lists 12,000 or so clones, 65% to 90% seen once, with 9.5% to 12% in the top ten. The sequencing sample was made of PBMCs. These receptor sequences come from a human donor in good health.

V and J are TRBV4-1 and TRBJ2-7; 9 bases align to TRBD1. The CDR3 consists of 13 residues. Losses at the gene ends were 3 bases for V and 5 bases for J; bases not matched to a gene: 2. Germline V lookup: CDR1 MGHRA, CDR2 YSYEKL. In DNA form, the CDR3 reads TGCGCCAGCAGCCAGGGACAGGGCGACGAGCAGTACTTC. Amino acid sequence: CASSQGQGDEQYF.

V is TRBV27 and J is TRBJ2-1; 11 nucleotides line up with TRBD2. CDR3 length equals 17 residues. In germline, CDR1 is MNHEY, CDR2 SMNVEV (reference sequence). After removal of 5 bases from V and 4 bases from J, the junction contained 10 bases not matched to a gene. The CDR3 loop is CASSPRSLAGGYNEQFF. The CDR3 DNA follows: TGTGCCAGCAGTCCCCGATCCCTAGCGGGAGGTTACAATGAGCAGTTCTTC.

The chain has TRBV6-1 and TRBJ2-7; 8 bases match TRBD1. V shed 6 bases, J shed 4 bases, and the junction held 11 bases outside the gene matches. This CDR3 has 15 residues. Germline CDR1 MNHNS, CDR2 SASEGT. The CDR3 bases are TGTGCCAGCAGCCCCGGACAGGGTCTACGGTACGAGCAGTACTTC. Translation: CASSPGQGLRYEQYF.

The chain has TRBV6-6 and TRBJ1-2, with 10 bases matching TRBD1. The CDR3 extends over 15 amino acids. Germline V gene data show CDR1 as MNHNY and CDR2 as SVGAGI (reference sequence). Trimming cost V 0 bases and J 3 bases; bases outside gene matches: 1. The CDR3 sequence is CASSYSDRGDYGYTF. CDR3 bases: TGTGCCAGCAGTTACTCGGACAGGGGGGACTATGGCTACACCTTC.

Only one count was recorded for this clone. The chain carries TRBV6-5 and TRBJ1-3; 8 bases align to TRBD1. This CDR3 contains 13 residues. V shed 7 bases, J shed 4 bases, and the junction held 3 bases outside the gene matches. Germline V gives CDR1 MNHEY, CDR2 SVGAGI. CDR3 region: CASMGDRGNTIYF. DNA for the CDR3: TGTGCCAGCATGGGGGACAGGGGAAACACCATATATTTT.

This chain links TRBV18 with TRBJ1-1; D gene ambiguous. Germline V gives CDR1 KGHSH, CDR2 LQKENI. The CDR3 runs 14 residues. Trimming shortened V by 0 bases and J by 3 bases, and 8 bases separated the two germline ends. The CDR3 DNA is TGTGCCAGCTCACCACCGGGAGGGTACACTGAAGCTTTCTTT. Translation: CASSPPGGYTEAFF.

The rearrangement joins TRBV28 to TRBJ1-2; the match to TRBD1 covers 7 bases. The CDR3 has 14 amino acids. V lost 6 bases to trimming and J lost 0 bases; unmatched junction nucleotides: 4. Germline V gives CDR1 MDHEN, CDR2 SYDVKM. CDR3 DNA sequence: TGTGCCAGCAGGGTCACAGGGGCTAACTATGGCTACACCTTC. It translates to CASRVTGANYGYTF.

The gene calls are TRBV28 and TRBJ1-4, with unresolved D. V lost 6 bases and J 0 bases, leaving 8 bases between the germline ends. The CDR3 length is 14 residues. Germline CDR1 is MDHEN and CDR2 is SYDVKM. The DNA for the CDR3 is TGTGCCAGCAGCACTCTATCAACTAATGAAAAACTGTTTTTT. Protein: CASSTLSTNEKLFF.

The V call is TRBV5-6, the J call TRBJ2-7; maybe TRBD2 (5 bases). The V end was cut by 1 base, the J end by 2 bases, with 19 bases between. CDR1 SGHDT and CDR2 YYEEEE come from the germline V gene. The CDR3 totals 17 residues. The CDR3 DNA reads as TGTGCCAGCAGCTTGCGCGGGTCTGGGCTAGAGGCCTACGAGCAGTACTTC. It translates to CASSLRGSGLEAYEQYF.

The chain couples TRBV10-2 to TRBJ2-3; 14 bases line up with TRBD2. The V gene end was trimmed by 6 bases and the J gene end by 0 bases; junction bases not matched to a gene: 8. The CDR3 is 18 residues long. Germline V gene sequence: CDR1 WSHSY, CDR2 SAAADI. The CDR3 DNA sequence: TGCGCCAGCAGCTTCTTGACTAGCGGGAGGGCGAGCACAGATACGCAGTATTTT. Its translation: CASSFLTSGRASTDTQYF.

The rearrangement uses TRBV4-1 and TRBJ2-7; 7 bases line up with TRBD2. In germline, CDR1 is MGHRA, CDR2 YSYEKL. The CDR3 is made up of 16 amino acids. V shed 0 bases and J 4 bases; nucleotides not matched to a gene: 9. This CDR3 is CASSQDMGEGWYEQYF. The CDR3 DNA reads TGCGCCAGCAGCCAAGATATGGGGGAGGGCTGGTACGAGCAGTACTTC.

The chain recombines TRBV29-1 with TRBJ1-1; 7 bases line up with TRBD1. The CDR3 spans 16 residues. Looked up from germline, CDR1 is SQVTM and CDR2 is ANQGSEA. The CDR3 reads CTYQTGLTGMNTEAFF. The CDR3 DNA follows: TGCACATACCAGACAGGGCTAACAGGAATGAACACTGAAGCTTTCTTT. Full variable domain (rest looked up from reference TRBV29-1 and TRBJ1-1): SAVISQKPSRDICQRGTSLTIQCQVDSQVTMMFWYRQQPGQSLTLIATANQGSEATYESGFVIDKFPISRPNLTFSTLTVSNMSPEDSSIYLCTYQTGLTGMNTEAFFGQGTRLTVV.

V usage is TRBV25-1 and J usage is TRBJ2-1, with 11 nucleotides matching TRBD2. Germline V lookup: CDR1 MGHDK, CDR2 SYGVNS. Trimming at V came to 3 bases and at J to 2 bases, leaving 9 bases not matched to a gene. This CDR3 has 18 amino acids. This CDR3 reads CASSEPRLAGWPYNEQFF. CDR3 bases: TGTGCCAGCAGTGAGCCCCGACTAGCGGGATGGCCCTACAATGAGCAGTTCTTC. The variable domain in full, with the rest retrieved from reference TRBV25-1 and TRBJ2-1, is EADIYQTPRYLVIGTGKKITLECSQTMGHDKMYWYQQDPGMELHLIHYSYGVNSTEKGDLSSESTVSRIRTEHFPLTLESARPSHTSQYLCASSEPRLAGWPYNEQFFGPGTRLTVL.

The chain couples TRBV5-1 to TRBJ2-7; 8 bases map to TRBD1. The CDR3 length is 14 residues. V trimming: 0 bases; J trimming: 7 bases; junction bases outside the gene matches: 6. Germline V lookup: CDR1 SGHRS, CDR2 YFSETQ. The CDR3 region is CASSLAGGREEQYF. The CDR3, as DNA: TGCGCCAGCAGCTTGGCAGGGGGCAGGGAGGAGCAGTACTTC.

The V and J genes are TRBV30 and TRBJ2-7; D possibly corresponds to TRBD2 (6 bases). The CDR3 is 12 residues long. Deletions cut 2 bases from V and 3 bases from J, with 8 bases between. Germline CDR1 and CDR2: GTSNPN and SVGIG (reference sequence). The CDR3 region has the DNA TGTGCCTGGAGTTTGGGGGGCTACGAGCAGTACTTC. Its protein product is CAWSLGGYEQYF. Full variable domain (remainder filled in from reference TRBV30 and TRBJ2-7): SQTIHQWPATLVQPVGSPLSLECTVEGTSNPNLYWYRQAAGRGLQLLFYSVGIGQISSEVPQNLSASRPQDRQFILSSKKLLLSDSGFYLCAWSLGGYEQYFGPGTRLTVT.

As regards this clone: A read error may account for a junction end that differs from germline. The V call is TRBV27, the J call TRBJ2-2, with 9 bases that match TRBD1. This CDR3 has 16 residues. The germline V gene has CDR1 MNHEY and CDR2 SMNVEV (reference sequence). CDR3 residues: CASRLSGTGYTGELFF. The CDR3 region has the DNA TGTGCCAGCAGATTATCCGGGACAGGGTACACCGGGGAGCTGTTTTTT.

The V call is TRBV2, the J call TRBJ1-5, with D possibly TRBD1 on 5 matching bases. V lost 1 base to trimming and J lost 5 bases, with 12 bases between them. Germline V gene lookup returns CDR1 SNHLY and CDR2 FYNNEI. The CDR3 is 15 amino acids. Here the CDR3 DNA reads TGTGCCAGCAGTGAAGAGTGGGGGGGAGATCAGCCCCAGCATTTT. This sequence encodes CASSEEWGGDQPQHF.

V is TRBV11-2 and J is TRBJ2-3; the match to TRBD2 covers 7 bases. The V gene's germline CDR1 is SGHAT and CDR2 FQNNGV. The CDR3 is 18 residues long. V lost 3 bases, J lost 4 bases, and 16 bases stayed unmatched. Here the CDR3 reads CASSFDRASGQFSDTQYF. DNA of the CDR3: TGTGCCAGCAGCTTCGACCGGGCTAGCGGTCAATTTTCAGATACGCAGTATTTT. The complete variable domain, with remaining parts taken from reference TRBV11-2 and TRBJ2-3, reads EAGVAQSPRYKIIEKRQSVAFWCNPISGHATLYWYQQILGQGPKLLIQFQNNGVVDDSQLPKDRFSAERLKGVDSTLKIQPAKLEDSAVYLCASSFDRASGQFSDTQYFGPGTRLTVL.

The chain carries TRBV6-1 and TRBJ2-7; 11 bases fit TRBD2. This CDR3 region has 15 residues. V lost 7 bases, J lost 1 base, and 6 bases stayed unmatched. The V gene's germline CDR1 is MNHNS and CDR2 SASEGT. CDR3 residues: CASNRGLAVSYEQYF. For the CDR3, the DNA is TGTGCCAGCAATAGGGGACTAGCGGTATCCTACGAGCAGTACTTC.

The chain joins TRBV7-9 to TRBJ2-3; 7 nucleotides match TRBD1. This CDR3 comprises 13 residues. V was pared by 5 bases and J by 6 bases, with 5 bases of the junction left unmatched. Germline V gene data show CDR1 as SEHNR and CDR2 as FQNEAQ (reference sequence). CDR3 amino acids: CASSIQGSDTQYF. The CDR3 coding sequence is TGTGCCAGCAGCATACAGGGGTCTGATACGCAGTATTTT.

V usage is TRBV19 and J usage is TRBJ2-6; 7 bases line up with TRBD2. Trimming cost V 3 bases and J 0 bases; bases outside gene matches: 8. The germline gives CDR1 LNHDA, CDR2 SQIVND (reference sequence). The CDR3 has 18 amino acids. The CDR3 DNA follows: TGTGCCAGTAGTATTGTTTTGGGCGGGAGCTCTGGGGCCAACGTCCTGACTTTC. This translates into CASSIVLGGSSGANVLTF.

The rearrangement joins TRBV7-2 to TRBJ1-2; D call uncertain. Trimming took off 1 base at V and 7 bases at J, with 19 bases between the two ends. This CDR3 has 16 residues. Germline values: CDR1 SGHTA, CDR2 FQGNSA. CDR3: CASSLDSYRVFSGYTF. CDR3 nucleotide sequence: TGTGCCAGCAGCTTAGATAGTTACAGAGTCTTCTCTGGCTACACCTTC.

This rearrangement joins TRBV5-1 to TRBJ2-7, with 8 bases lining up with TRBD1. With 5 bases clipped from V and 5 bases from J, the junction kept 6 bases outside the gene matches. The CDR3 contains 13 residues. Germline V CDR1 and CDR2: SGHRS, YFSETQ. The CDR3, as DNA: TGCGCCAGCAGTCGACAGGGGAACGACGAGCAGTACTTC. Translation gives CASSRQGNDEQYF.

The chain is built from TRBV5-6 and TRBJ1-2; 7 nucleotides agree with TRBD1. The CDR3 is 15 residues long. Germline V gives CDR1 SGHDT, CDR2 YYEEEE. Unmatched junction bases numbered 12, after V lost 6 bases and J lost 4 bases. For the CDR3, the DNA is TGTGCCAGCACCCAAGGGGGCAACGCTGGCTATGGCTACACCTTC. Its protein is CASTQGGNAGYGYTF.

This chain links TRBV5-6 with TRBJ1-2, with 7 bases fitting TRBD1. This CDR3 has 15 amino acids. Unmatched junction bases numbered 12, after V lost 4 bases and J lost 6 bases. In germline, CDR1 is SGHDT, CDR2 YYEEEE. The CDR3 region is CASSLGPGTADGYTF. CDR3 nucleotide sequence: TGTGCCAGCAGCCTAGGGCCCGGGACAGCAGATGGCTACACCTTC.

The V call is TRBV5-1, the J call TRBJ1-1; D is unresolved. CDR1 and CDR2 (germline): SGHRS, YFSETQ. CDR3 size: 15 residues. The V end lost 1 base, the J end lost 4 bases, and 14 bases lay between the germline ends. Written as DNA, the CDR3 is TGCGCCAGCAGCTTGCTCCCGACGAGCGGCACTGAAGCTTTCTTT. Its translation: CASSLLPTSGTEAFF.